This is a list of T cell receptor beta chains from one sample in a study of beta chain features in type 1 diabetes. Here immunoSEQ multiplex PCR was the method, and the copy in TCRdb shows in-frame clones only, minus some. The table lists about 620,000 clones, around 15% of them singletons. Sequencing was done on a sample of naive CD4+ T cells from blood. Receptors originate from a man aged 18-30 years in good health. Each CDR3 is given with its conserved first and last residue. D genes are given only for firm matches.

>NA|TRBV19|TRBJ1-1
CASRNRDNTEAFF
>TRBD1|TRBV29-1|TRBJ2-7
CSVGDSSYEQYF
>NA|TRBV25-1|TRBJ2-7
CASPERLYEQYF
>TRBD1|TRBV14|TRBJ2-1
CASSSTSGGNEQFF
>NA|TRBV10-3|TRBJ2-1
CAISEGAASYNEQFF
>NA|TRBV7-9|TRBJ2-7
CASSLEWQGPYEQYF
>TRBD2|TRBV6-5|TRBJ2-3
CASSYSASGIGYTQYF
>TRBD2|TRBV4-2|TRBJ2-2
CASSQGLAANTGELFF
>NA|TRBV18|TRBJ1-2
CASSPDGFGGENGYTF
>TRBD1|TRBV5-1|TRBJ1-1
CASSAGQGALNTEAFF
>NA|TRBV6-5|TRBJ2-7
CASSYDAVLYEQYF
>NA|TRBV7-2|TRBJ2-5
CASSLGAETQYF
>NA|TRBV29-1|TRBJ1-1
CSVIRGRTEAFF
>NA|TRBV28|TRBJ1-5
CASSAGTWPQHF
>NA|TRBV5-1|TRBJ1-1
CASTTPWGRGEAFF
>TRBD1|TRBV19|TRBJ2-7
CASSETGAYEQYF
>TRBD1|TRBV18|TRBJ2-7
CASSQQGDEQYF
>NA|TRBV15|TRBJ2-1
CATSLGGAYNEQFF
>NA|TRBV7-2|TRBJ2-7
CASSVHSGFADSYEQYF
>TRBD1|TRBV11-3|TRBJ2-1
CASSLAGGRNEQFF
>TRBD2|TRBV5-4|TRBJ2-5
CASKGLAGGQETQYF
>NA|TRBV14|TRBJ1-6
CASSRGSGHSPLHF
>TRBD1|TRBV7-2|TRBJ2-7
CASSFVRGHSYEQYF
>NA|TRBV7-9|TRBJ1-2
CASSHQAGYGYTF
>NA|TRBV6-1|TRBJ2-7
CASSKAGAYEQYF
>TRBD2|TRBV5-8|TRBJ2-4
CASSLAGTSGRRYF
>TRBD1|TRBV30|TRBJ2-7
CAWSAGTGLYEQYF
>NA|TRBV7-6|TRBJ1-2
CASSSLLLAANYGYTF
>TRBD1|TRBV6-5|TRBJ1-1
CASSYLTGRSDTEAFF
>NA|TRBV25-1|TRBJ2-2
CASSDVRTNTGELFF
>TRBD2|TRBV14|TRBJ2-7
CASSRLGGGLAEEQYF
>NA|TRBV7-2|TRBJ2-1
CASSLDRQGREQFF
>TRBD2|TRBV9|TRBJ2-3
CASSPRTSGITDTQYF
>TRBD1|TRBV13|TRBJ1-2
CASSLAQGARGYTF
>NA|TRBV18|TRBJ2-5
CASSPGPTEVQYF
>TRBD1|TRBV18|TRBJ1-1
CASSPPGQVPNTEAFF
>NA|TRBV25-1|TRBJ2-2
CASSEWLGGYANTGELFF
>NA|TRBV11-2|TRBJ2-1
CASSLGVTTGGEQFF
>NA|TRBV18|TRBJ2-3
CASSPYGQIDTQYF
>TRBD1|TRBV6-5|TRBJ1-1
CASSYSTGVNTEAFF
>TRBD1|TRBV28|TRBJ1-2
CASTTGVNGYTF
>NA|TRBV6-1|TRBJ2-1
CASGLSVYNEQFF
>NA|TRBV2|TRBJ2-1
CASGYNEQFF
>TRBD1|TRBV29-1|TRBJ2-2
CSVRTGGVTGELFF
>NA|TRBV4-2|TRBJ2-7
CASSQSQGAEQYF
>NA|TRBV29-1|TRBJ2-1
CSVEGNTGAYNEQFF
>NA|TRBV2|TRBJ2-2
CASSVERSNTGELFF
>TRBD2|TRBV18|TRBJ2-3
CASSPRLAGSTDTQYF
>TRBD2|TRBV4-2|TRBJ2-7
CASSQLAGDSYEQYF
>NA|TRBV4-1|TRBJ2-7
CASSREAGFYEQYF
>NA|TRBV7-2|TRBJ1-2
CASSLVAEKHRYYGYTF
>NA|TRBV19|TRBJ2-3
CATQEGPGTDTQYF
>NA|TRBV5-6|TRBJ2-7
CLSRKGKLSYEQYF
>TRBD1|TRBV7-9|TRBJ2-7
CASSRTGAPSYEQYF
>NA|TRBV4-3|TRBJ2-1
CASSQDTDYNEQFF